This T cell receptor (beta chain) stems from a study of OX40 agonist ivuxolimab in advanced cancers. Study-wide background: Patients achieving partial responses numbered three: one hepatocellular carcinoma case and two cutaneous melanoma cases.

This CDR3 region has 13 residues. Trimming shortened V by 5 bases and J by 8 bases, and 13 bases separated the two germline ends. CDR1 and CDR2 from the germline V gene are ENHRY and SYGVKD. Turning to this clone: Antigen: not known.

General study results and limits: The antigens recognized by the expanded peripheral T cells, that is their antigen specificity, were not determined. Normalized expansion of T-cell clones was also low for some nonresponders.

Sequencing was performed with immunoSEQ multiplex PCR; in TCRdb, only in-frame clones are kept and a portion is missing. The table lists under 45,000 clones, almost 80% of them singletons. Excluded were patients having autoimmune disease history or systemic immunosuppression. The clonotype comes from an adult with an advanced solid tumor such as melanoma, head and neck, liver or kidney cancer. The rearrangement uses TRBV10-3 and TRBJ2-1, with D perhaps TRBD2 (7 bases). Sequences were derived from CD4+ or CD8+ T cells sorted from blood, sampled in a trial of the OX40 agonist ivuxolimab. Here the CDR3 reads CAISSGGGDEQFF. CDR3 DNA sequence: TGTGCCATCAGTTCCGGAGGGGGGGATGAGCAGTTCTTC.